These 8 T cell receptor beta chains originate from one sample sequenced in a study of vaccination effects on CD4 cells after COVID-19. With approximately ten days of culture completed, CD4+ T cells were isolated. TCRdb's copy holds only in-frame clones and misses some; the assay was immunoSEQ multiplex PCR. Here the sample spans some 63,000 clones, 72% being singletons. These receptors' antigens are unknown. The sequencing used CD4+ T cells from PBMCs cultured without peptide, collected before COVID-19 vaccination. The source is a human donor who had a prior SARS-CoV-2 infection.

The J gene is TRBJ2-3, the V gene TRBV18; 10 nucleotides align to TRBD2. The CDR3 runs 15 residues. From germline, CDR1 is KGHSH and CDR2 LQKENI. V dropped 6 bases and J dropped 0; count of bases not matched to a gene: 3. As DNA, the CDR3 is TGTGCCAGCTCCCCAGCGGGGGGGAGCACAGATACGCAGTATTTT. Its translation: CASSPAGGSTDTQYF.

The V call is TRBV6-5, the J call TRBJ1-5; D not resolved. The CDR3 consists of 13 residues. Trimming left V 7 bases short and J 7 bases short, with 14 bases between. Germline-derived CDR1 and CDR2 are MNHEY and SVGAGI. The CDR3 loop reads CASNGQPKQPQHF. DNA for the CDR3: TGTGCCAGCAATGGCCAGCCGAAACAGCCCCAGCATTTT.

The chain uses TRBV11-3 and TRBJ1-2, with D maybe TRBD1 (6 bases). The CDR3 contains 15 residues. CDR1 is SGHNT, CDR2 YENEEA, per germline. V lost 4 bases, J lost 4 bases, and 16 bases lay in between. The CDR3, as DNA: TGTGCCAGCAGCTGGGGGCAGAGAGAGGCCTATGGCTACACCTTC. This encodes CASSWGQREAYGYTF.

The chain carries TRBV6-1 and TRBJ2-7; 8 nucleotides line up with TRBD2. The CDR3 sequence is 16 residues long. Germline assignment: CDR1 MNHNS and CDR2 SASEGT. Germline trimming cut 4 bases from V and 5 bases from J; bases unmatched to any gene: 13. As DNA, the CDR3 is TGTGCCAGCAGTGCGGCCCCGGGACTAGAGGGGGACGAGCAGTACTTC. Its translation is CASSAAPGLEGDEQYF.

This clone is a singleton in its sample. This chain links TRBV2 with TRBJ2-7; TRBD1 agrees at 7 bases. Losses at the gene ends were 5 bases for V and 6 bases for J; bases not matched to a gene: 10. The CDR3 totals 14 residues. Looked up from germline, CDR1 is SNHLY and CDR2 is FYNNEI. DNA for the CDR3: TGTGCCAGCAGTAACGGACAGGAGACCCGCGAGCAGTACTTC. Translation gives CASSNGQETREQYF.

The chain has TRBV10-3 and TRBJ2-1, with 9 bases lining up with TRBD2. This CDR3 comprises 16 residues. Germline V gives CDR1 ENHRY, CDR2 SYGVKD. J was trimmed by 8 bases and V by 6 bases; bases with no gene match: 14. In DNA, the CDR3 is TGTGCCATCAGGTGGGGCGGTAGCGGGAGCGGCGATGAGCAGTTCTTC. Residues: CAIRWGGSGSGDEQFF.

The chain uses TRBV6-4 and TRBJ1-4; no clear D gene. V was pared by 11 bases and J by 0 bases, with 10 bases between. CDR3 length equals 13 residues. Germline V CDR1 and CDR2: MRHNA, SNTAGT. CDR3 region: CARRPSTNEKLFF. CDR3 DNA: TGTGCCCGCCGTCCCTCAACTAATGAAAAACTGTTTTTT.

This clone has more than one count but fewer than ten. The V gene is TRBV10-3, the J gene TRBJ2-1; D not resolved. The CDR3 consists of 16 residues. Trimming cost V 4 bases and J 1 base, with 14 bases left between them. The germline gives CDR1 ENHRY, CDR2 SYGVKD. The DNA for the CDR3 is TGTGCCATCAGTGGGGTTGGGCGAAGTTCCTACAATGAGCAGTTCTTC. It is translated as CAISGVGRSSYNEQFF.